The 20 T cell receptor beta chains below come from one sample, sequenced in a study of beta chain features in type 1 diabetes. Points from the study as a whole: TCRB CDR3s were moderately but significantly shorter in Type 1 diabetes patients in all four CD4+ subsets.

These TCRs' antigens remain unknown. Expressed TCRB transcripts were sequenced after all isolated RNA was converted to cDNA. Profiling relied on immunoSEQ multiplex PCR, and the TCRdb table lists in-frame clones only, not all of them. The table has 500,000 to 800,000 clones, around 12% seen once. The sample comprised naive CD4+ T cells from blood. The receptors originated from a man aged 25 to 45 with type 1 diabetes.

This clone has only a few counts. The chain links TRBV10-3 to TRBJ1-2, with TRBD1 identical over 7 bases. V trimming: 0 bases; J trimming: 1 base; junction bases outside the gene matches: 2. CDR1 is ENHRY and CDR2 is SYGVKD in the germline V gene. This CDR3 region has 15 residues. Here the CDR3 DNA reads TGTGCCATCAGTGAGTCCCAGGGGGTTAACTATGGCTACACCTTC. It is translated as CAISESQGVNYGYTF.

The gene calls are TRBV25-1 and TRBJ2-1, with D uncertain. The germline V gene encodes CDR1 MGHDK and CDR2 SYGVNS. The CDR3 runs to 16 residues. Trimming took 1 base from V and 11 from J, leaving 21 bases between them. The DNA for the CDR3 is TGTGCCAGCAGTGAATCTCATCGTGGTGGAACTGACCAGCAGTTCTTC. It encodes CASSESHRGGTDQQFF.

This rearrangement joins TRBV30 to TRBJ2-3, with a possible D match to TRBD2 (7 bases). The CDR3 loop spans 14 amino acids. Germline lookup yields CDR1 GTSNPN and CDR2 SVGIG (reference sequence). Trimming removed 3 bases at V and 4 bases at J, with 14 bases between. CDR3 nucleotides: TGTGCCTGGAGCCTACAGGGAGGGCCAGATACGCAGTATTTT. Translated: CAWSLQGGPDTQYF. Together with reference TRBV30 and TRBJ2-3, the CDR3 gives the full variable domain: SQTIHQWPATLVQPVGSPLSLECTVEGTSNPNLYWYRQAAGRGLQLLFYSVGIGQISSEVPQNLSASRPQDRQFILSSKKLLLSDSGFYLCAWSLQGGPDTQYFGPGTRLTVL.

This clone was observed a few times. The chain carries TRBV6-5 and TRBJ2-3; 8 bases align to TRBD2. Unmatched junction bases numbered 3, after V lost 3 bases and J lost 4 bases. This CDR3 has 14 residues. Germline-derived CDR1 and CDR2 are MNHEY and SVGAGI. The CDR3 region is CASSYLRGADTQYF. The DNA of the CDR3 is TGTGCCAGCAGTTATCTGCGGGGGGCAGATACGCAGTATTTT.

This clone has only a few counts. V gene TRBV19 combines with J gene TRBJ2-3; D perhaps matches TRBD2 (5 bases). In germline, CDR1 is LNHDA, CDR2 SQIVND (reference sequence). V was trimmed by 8 bases and J by 6 bases, leaving 9 bases between them. This CDR3 has 11 amino acids. The CDR3 loop reads CASRGRDTQYF. In DNA form, the CDR3 reads TGTGCCAGTCGAGGGCGCGATACGCAGTATTTT.

Comment on this clone: The identical CDR3 is also encoded by other nucleotide sequences in the sample. This chain joins TRBV7-9 and TRBJ2-1; no clear D gene. Between the trimmed V and J ends, which lost 1 base and 10 bases, there was a span of 5 bases. This CDR3 is 11 amino acids long. Per germline, CDR1 SEHNR and CDR2 FQNEAQ (reference sequence). DNA of the CDR3: TGTGCCAGCAGCTTAGAGTCCGAGCAGTTCTTC. It specifies CASSLESEQFF.

The V call is TRBV2, the J call TRBJ1-2; TRBD1 matches 12 bases. V shed 5 bases, J shed 8 bases, and the junction held 9 bases outside the gene matches. In germline, CDR1 is SNHLY, CDR2 FYNNEI. The CDR3 runs to 15 residues. This CDR3 is CASSLQGQGAEGYTF. CDR3 DNA: TGTGCCAGCAGTCTCCAGGGACAGGGGGCCGAAGGCTACACCTTC. The complete variable domain, with remaining parts taken from reference TRBV2 and TRBJ1-2, reads EPEVTQTPSHQVTQMGQEVILRCVPISNHLYFYWYRQILGQKVEFLVSFYNNEISEKSEIFDDQFSVERPDGSNFTLKIRSTKLEDSAMYFCASSLQGQGAEGYTFGSGTRLTVV.

The chain combines TRBV5-1 with TRBJ2-7; 9 positions agree with TRBD1. J was trimmed by 2 bases and V by 7 bases; bases with no gene match: 13. The CDR3 consists of 16 residues. Germline V gene data show CDR1 as SGHRS and CDR2 as YFSETQ. The CDR3 sequence: CASHWATGTGTYEQYF. The CDR3 nucleotides are TGCGCCAGCCACTGGGCGACCGGGACAGGGACCTACGAGCAGTACTTC.

This clone showed up just a few times. V and J are TRBV14 and TRBJ1-2; TRBD1 is a possible D gene (6 bases). The germline V gene has CDR1 SGHDN and CDR2 FVKESK. V was pared by 1 base and J by 0 bases, with 15 bases between. This CDR3 region has 17 residues. For the CDR3, the DNA is TGTGCCAGCAGCCAAGCTATCACAGGGATCACTAACTATGGCTACACCTTC. It is translated as CASSQAITGITNYGYTF.

V usage is TRBV5-1 and J usage is TRBJ1-5, with unresolved D. The CDR3 has 14 amino acids. Germline assignment: CDR1 SGHRS and CDR2 YFSETQ. Trimming removed 6 bases at V and 6 bases at J, with 16 bases between. The CDR3 DNA reads as TGCGCCAGCAAAAGCGAGCTCGGCGGTCAGCCCCAGCATTTT. It codes for CASKSELGGQPQHF.

This chain's CDR3 is CASRLSLGRTEAFF. The CDR3 bases are TGTGCCAGCAGGTTAAGCCTGGGGAGGACTGAAGCTTTCTTT. The chain has TRBV5-4 and TRBJ1-1; D not resolved. CDR3 length: 14 amino acids. Germline assignment: CDR1 SGHNT and CDR2 YYREEE (reference sequence). V gave up 5 bases and J gave up 5 bases, with 16 bases separating them.

The chain recombines TRBV6-5 with TRBJ2-5; D is uncertain. V was trimmed by 0 bases and J by 0 bases, leaving 8 bases between them. The CDR3 loop spans 15 amino acids. In germline, CDR1 is MNHEY, CDR2 SVGAGI. The chain's CDR3 is CASSYSWTYQETQYF. Here the CDR3 DNA reads TGTGCCAGCAGTTACTCGTGGACGTACCAAGAGACCCAGTACTTC.

The chain has TRBV4-3 and TRBJ2-6, with D possibly being TRBD2 (5 bases). V was shortened by 4 bases and J by 0 bases, with 19 bases between the two germline ends. This CDR3 has 19 residues. Germline V gene sequence: CDR1 LGHNA, CDR2 YSLEER. The CDR3 spells CASSPGGGGGSSGANVLTF. CDR3 DNA sequence: TGCGCCAGCAGCCCAGGAGGAGGTGGTGGTTCCTCTGGGGCCAACGTCCTGACTTTC.

This clone was observed a handful of times. The chain joins TRBV18 to TRBJ1-4; D not certain. The CDR3 sequence is 14 residues long. CDR1 is KGHSH and CDR2 is LQKENI in the germline V gene. V was clipped by 0 bases and J by 8 bases, with 10 bases between them. CDR3 DNA: TGTGCCAGCTCACCACCCGGGCTTGGAGAAAAACTGTTTTTT. Its translation: CASSPPGLGEKLFF.

V usage is TRBV5-6 and J usage is TRBJ1-5, with unresolved D. The CDR3 sequence is 14 residues long. V dropped 2 bases and J dropped 2 bases, with 8 bases sitting between them. CDR1 and CDR2 from the germline V gene are SGHDT and YYEEEE. The CDR3 spells CASSLRRGNQPQHF. The CDR3 DNA reads as TGTGCCAGCAGCTTAAGGAGAGGCAATCAGCCCCAGCATTTT. The full variable domain, with the rest looked up from reference TRBV5-6 and TRBJ1-5, is DAGVTQSPTHLIKTRGQQVTLRCSPKSGHDTVSWYQQALGQGPQFIFQYYEEEERQRGNFPDRFSGHQFPNYSSELNVNALLLGDSALYLCASSLRRGNQPQHFGDGTRLSIL.

The chain carries TRBV6-5 and TRBJ2-5; possibly TRBD1 for D (5 bases). Germline V gene data show CDR1 as MNHEY and CDR2 as SVGAGI. V lost 6 bases to trimming and J lost 1 base, with 9 bases between them. This CDR3 is built from 13 residues. CDR3 nucleotides: TGTGCCAGCAGCGGCGACAGCCAAGAGACCCAGTACTTC. Encoded protein: CASSGDSQETQYF.

The chain combines TRBV14 with TRBJ1-3; D ambiguous. This CDR3 contains 13 residues. Germline V CDR1 and CDR2: SGHDN, FVKESK. Trimming removed 8 bases from V and 4 bases from J, with 12 bases in between. CDR3 sequence: CASAIGGGNTIYF. The CDR3 coding sequence is TGTGCCAGCGCCATCGGCGGGGGAAACACCATATATTTT.

The chain combines TRBV28 with TRBJ2-3, with TRBD2 as a possible D gene (6 bases). The CDR3 extends over 15 amino acids. Trimming took 6 bases from V and 7 from J, leaving 20 bases between them. From germline, CDR1 is MDHEN and CDR2 SYDVKM. This chain's CDR3 is CASSSGAGTRHTQYF. The CDR3 nucleotides are TGTGCCAGCAGCAGTGGGGCGGGGACGCGACATACGCAGTATTTT.

This clone was seen more than once but under ten times. The CDR3 is CASSRTYTDTQYF. CDR3 sequence (DNA): TGTGCCAGCAGCCGAACGTACACAGATACGCAGTATTTT. This chain uses TRBV7-3 with TRBJ2-3; D ambiguous. The V gene lost 5 bases and the J gene lost 2 bases, with 8 bases spanning the gap. CDR3 length: 13 residues. The germline V gene encodes CDR1 SGHTA and CDR2 FQGTGA.

This clone was seen more than once but under ten times. This chain joins TRBV7-2 and TRBJ1-5; D unresolved. V lost 3 bases to trimming and J lost 7 bases, with 7 bases between them. Germline assignment: CDR1 SGHTA and CDR2 FQGNSA. The CDR3 spans 12 residues. DNA of the CDR3: TGTGCCAGCAGCTTCGGGTCGCAGCCCCAGCATTTT. Translation gives CASSFGSQPQHF.